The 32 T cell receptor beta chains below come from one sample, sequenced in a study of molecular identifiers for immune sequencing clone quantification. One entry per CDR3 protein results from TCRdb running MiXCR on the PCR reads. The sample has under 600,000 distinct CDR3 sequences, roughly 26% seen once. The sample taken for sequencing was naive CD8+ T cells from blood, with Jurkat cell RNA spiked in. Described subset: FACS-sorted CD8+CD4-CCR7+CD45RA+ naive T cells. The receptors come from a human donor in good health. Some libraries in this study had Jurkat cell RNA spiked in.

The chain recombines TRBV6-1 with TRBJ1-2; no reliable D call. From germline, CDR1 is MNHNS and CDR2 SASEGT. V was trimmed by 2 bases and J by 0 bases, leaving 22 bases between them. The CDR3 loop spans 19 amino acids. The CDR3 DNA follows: TGTGCCAGCAGTGAAACGGCGTTGCCAGAAAGGTTCGCTAACTATGGCTACACCTTC. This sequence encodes CASSETALPERFANYGYTF.

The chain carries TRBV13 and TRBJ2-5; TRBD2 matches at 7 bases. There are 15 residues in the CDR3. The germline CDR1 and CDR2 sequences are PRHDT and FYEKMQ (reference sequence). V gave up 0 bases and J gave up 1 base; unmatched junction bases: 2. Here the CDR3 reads CASSLGTGGQETQYF. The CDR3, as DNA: TGTGCCAGCAGCTTAGGGACGGGGGGCCAAGAGACCCAGTACTTC.

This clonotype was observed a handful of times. The CDR3: CASSLDGREGQETQYF. The DNA for the CDR3 is TGTGCCAGCAGCTTGGATGGCAGGGAGGGGCAAGAGACCCAGTACTTC. The J gene is TRBJ2-5, the V gene TRBV5-5; 7 bases line up with TRBD2. CDR3 length equals 16 residues. The trim removed 0 bases at V and 2 bases at J, leaving 7 bases unmatched. From germline, CDR1 is SGHKS and CDR2 YYEKEE (reference sequence).

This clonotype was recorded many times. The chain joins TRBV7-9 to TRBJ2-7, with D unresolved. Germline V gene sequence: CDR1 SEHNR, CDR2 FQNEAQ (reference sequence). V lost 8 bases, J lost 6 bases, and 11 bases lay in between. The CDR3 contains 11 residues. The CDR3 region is CASPLPGEQYF. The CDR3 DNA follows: TGTGCCAGCCCCCTTCCCGGCGAGCAGTACTTC.

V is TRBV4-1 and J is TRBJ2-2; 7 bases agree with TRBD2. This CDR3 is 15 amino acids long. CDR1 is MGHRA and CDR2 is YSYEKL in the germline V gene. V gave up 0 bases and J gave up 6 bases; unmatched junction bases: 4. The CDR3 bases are TGCGCCAGCAGCCAAGACGGCCTAGCGGCCGGGGAGCTGTTTTTT. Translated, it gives CASSQDGLAAGELFF.

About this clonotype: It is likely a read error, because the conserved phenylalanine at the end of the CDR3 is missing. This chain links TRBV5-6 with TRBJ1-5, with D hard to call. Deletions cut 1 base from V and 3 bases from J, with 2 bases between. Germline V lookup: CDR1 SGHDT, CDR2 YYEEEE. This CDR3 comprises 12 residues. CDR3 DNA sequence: TGTGCCAGCAGCTTGCTCAATCAGCCCCAGCATCTT. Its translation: CASSLLNQPQHL.

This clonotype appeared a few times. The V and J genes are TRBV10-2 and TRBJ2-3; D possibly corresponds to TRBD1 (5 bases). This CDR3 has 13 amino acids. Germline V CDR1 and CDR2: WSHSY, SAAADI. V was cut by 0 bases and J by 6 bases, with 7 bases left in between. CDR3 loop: CASSESTADTQYF. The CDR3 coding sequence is TGCGCCAGCAGTGAGTCGACAGCCGATACGCAGTATTTT.

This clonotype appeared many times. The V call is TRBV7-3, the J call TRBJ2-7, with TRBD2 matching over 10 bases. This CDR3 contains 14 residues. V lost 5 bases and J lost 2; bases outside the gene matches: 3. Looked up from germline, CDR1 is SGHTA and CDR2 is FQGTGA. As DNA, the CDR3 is TGTGCCAGCAGCGTAGCGGGGGGAACCTACGAGCAGTACTTC. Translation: CASSVAGGTYEQYF.

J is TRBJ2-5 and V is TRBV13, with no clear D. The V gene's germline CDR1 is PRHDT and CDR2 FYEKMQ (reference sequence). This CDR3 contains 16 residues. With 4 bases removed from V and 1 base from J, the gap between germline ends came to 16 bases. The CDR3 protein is CASSSLTDGSQETQYF. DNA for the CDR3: TGTGCCAGCAGCTCTCTAACCGACGGCTCCCAAGAGACCCAGTACTTC. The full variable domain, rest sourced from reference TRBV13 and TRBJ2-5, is AAGVIQSPRHLIKEKRETATLKCYPIPRHDTVYWYQQGPGQDPQFLISFYEKMQSDKGSIPDRFSAQQFSDYHSELNMSSLELGDSALYFCASSSLTDGSQETQYFGPGTRLLVL.

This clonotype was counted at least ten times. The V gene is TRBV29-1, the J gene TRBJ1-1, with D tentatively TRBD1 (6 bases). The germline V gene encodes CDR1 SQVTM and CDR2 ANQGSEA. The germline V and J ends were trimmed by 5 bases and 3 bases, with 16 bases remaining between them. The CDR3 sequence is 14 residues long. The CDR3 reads CSVPFQGHDTEAFF. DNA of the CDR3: TGCAGCGTTCCTTTTCAGGGGCATGACACTGAAGCTTTCTTT.

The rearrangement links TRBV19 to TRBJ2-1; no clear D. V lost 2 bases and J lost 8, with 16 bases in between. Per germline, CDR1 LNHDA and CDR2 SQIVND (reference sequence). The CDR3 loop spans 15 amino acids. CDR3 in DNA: TGTGCCAGTAGTATACCCGGAATCGGGTTCGATGAGCAGTTCTTC. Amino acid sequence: CASSIPGIGFDEQFF.

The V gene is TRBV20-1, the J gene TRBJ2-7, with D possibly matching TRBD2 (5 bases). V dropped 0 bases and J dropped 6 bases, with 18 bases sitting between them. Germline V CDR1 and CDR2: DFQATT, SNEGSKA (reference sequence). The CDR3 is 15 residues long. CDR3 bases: TGCAGTGCTAGAGATTTAGGGCGGGCCCGTTCCGAGCAGTACTTC. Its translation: CSARDLGRARSEQYF.

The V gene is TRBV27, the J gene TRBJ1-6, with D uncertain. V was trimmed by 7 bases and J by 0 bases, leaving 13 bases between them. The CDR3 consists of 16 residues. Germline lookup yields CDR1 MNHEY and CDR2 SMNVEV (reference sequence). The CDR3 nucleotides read TGTGCCAGCACCCTTAGCGGGAGCTCCTATAATTCACCCCTCCACTTT. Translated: CASTLSGSSYNSPLHF.

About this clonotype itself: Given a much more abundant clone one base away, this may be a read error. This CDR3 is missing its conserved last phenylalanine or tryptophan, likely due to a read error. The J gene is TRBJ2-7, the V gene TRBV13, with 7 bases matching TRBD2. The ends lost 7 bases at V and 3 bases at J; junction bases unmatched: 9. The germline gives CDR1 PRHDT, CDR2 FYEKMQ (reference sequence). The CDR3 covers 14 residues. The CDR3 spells CASTLAGGDYEQYL. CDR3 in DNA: TGTGCCAGCACCCTAGCTGGGGGGGACTACGAGCAGTACTTG.

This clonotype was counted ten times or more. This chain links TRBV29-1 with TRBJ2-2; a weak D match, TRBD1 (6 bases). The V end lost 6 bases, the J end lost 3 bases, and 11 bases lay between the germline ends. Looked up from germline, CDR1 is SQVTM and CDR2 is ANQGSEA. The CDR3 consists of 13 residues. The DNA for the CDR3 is TGCAGCGTCACCGACAGGTACACCGGGGAGCTGTTTTTT. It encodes CSVTDRYTGELFF.

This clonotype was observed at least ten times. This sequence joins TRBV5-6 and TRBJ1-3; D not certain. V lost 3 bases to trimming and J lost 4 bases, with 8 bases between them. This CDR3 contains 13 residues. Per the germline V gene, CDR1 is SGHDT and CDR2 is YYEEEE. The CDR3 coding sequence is TGTGCCAGCAGCTCGGGCCTCGGAAACACCATATATTTT. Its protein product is CASSSGLGNTIYF.

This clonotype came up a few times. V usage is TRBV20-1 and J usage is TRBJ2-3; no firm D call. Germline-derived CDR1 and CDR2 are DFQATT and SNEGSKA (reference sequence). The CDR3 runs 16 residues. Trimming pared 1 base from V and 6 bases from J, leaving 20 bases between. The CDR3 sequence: CSARVGMGIFVDTQYF. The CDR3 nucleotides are TGCAGTGCTAGAGTAGGGATGGGGATTTTCGTGGATACGCAGTATTTT.

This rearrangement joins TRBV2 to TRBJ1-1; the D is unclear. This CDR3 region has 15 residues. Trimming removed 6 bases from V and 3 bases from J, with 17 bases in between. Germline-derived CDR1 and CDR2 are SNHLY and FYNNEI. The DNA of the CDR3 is TGTGCCAGCAGAACACACCCGATCCCGGACACTGAAGCTTTCTTT. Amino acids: CASRTHPIPDTEAFF.

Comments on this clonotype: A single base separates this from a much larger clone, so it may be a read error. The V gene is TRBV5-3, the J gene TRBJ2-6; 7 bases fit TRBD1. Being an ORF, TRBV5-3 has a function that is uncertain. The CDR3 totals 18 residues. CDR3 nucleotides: TGTGCCGGAAGCCCCGCAAGGGACAGCAACTCTGGGGCCAACGTCCTGACTTTC. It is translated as CAGSPARDSNSGANVLTF.

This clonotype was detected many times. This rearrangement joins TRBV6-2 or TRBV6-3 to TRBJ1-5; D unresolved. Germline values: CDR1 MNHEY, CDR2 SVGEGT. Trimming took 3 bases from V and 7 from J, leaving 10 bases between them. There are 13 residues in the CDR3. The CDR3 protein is CASSYMWVQPQHF. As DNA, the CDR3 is TGTGCCAGCAGTTATATGTGGGTGCAGCCCCAGCATTTT.

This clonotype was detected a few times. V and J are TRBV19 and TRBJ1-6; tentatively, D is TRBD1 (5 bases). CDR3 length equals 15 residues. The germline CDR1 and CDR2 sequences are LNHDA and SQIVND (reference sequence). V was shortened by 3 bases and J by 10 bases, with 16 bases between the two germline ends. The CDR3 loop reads CASSIGIGVKSPLHF. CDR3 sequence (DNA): TGTGCCAGTAGTATCGGTATAGGGGTGAAGTCACCCCTCCACTTT.

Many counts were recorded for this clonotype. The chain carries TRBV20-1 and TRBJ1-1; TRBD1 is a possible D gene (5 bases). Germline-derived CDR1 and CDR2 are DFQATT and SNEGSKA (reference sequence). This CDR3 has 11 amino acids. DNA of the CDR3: TGCAGGGCAGGGATGAACACTGAAGCTTTCTTT. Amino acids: CRAGMNTEAFF.

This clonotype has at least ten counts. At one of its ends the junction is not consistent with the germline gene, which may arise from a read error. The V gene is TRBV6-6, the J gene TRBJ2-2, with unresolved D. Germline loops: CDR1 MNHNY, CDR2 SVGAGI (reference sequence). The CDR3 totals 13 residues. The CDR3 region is CASIYGNPGELFF. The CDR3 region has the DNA TGTGCCAGCATCTATGGGAACCCCGGGGAGCTGTTTTTT.

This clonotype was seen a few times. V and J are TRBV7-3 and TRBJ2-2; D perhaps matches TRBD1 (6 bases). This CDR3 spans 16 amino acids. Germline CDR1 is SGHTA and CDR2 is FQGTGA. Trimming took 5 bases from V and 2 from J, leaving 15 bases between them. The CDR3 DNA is TGTGCCAGCAGCCCCGAGGACAGCTTCAACACCGGGGAGCTGTTTTTT. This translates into CASSPEDSFNTGELFF.

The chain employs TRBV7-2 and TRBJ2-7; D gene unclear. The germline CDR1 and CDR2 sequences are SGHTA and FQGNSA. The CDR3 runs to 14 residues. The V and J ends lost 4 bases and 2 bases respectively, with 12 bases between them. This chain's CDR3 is CASSSPSLTYEQYF. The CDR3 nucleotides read TGTGCCAGCAGCTCACCCTCATTAACCTACGAGCAGTACTTC. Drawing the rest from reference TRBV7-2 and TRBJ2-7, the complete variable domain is GAGVSQSPSNKVTEKGKDVELRCDPISGHTALYWYRQSLGQGLEFLIYFQGNSAPDKSGLPSDRFSAERTGGSVSTLTIQRTQQEDSAVYLCASSSPSLTYEQYFGPGTRLTVT.

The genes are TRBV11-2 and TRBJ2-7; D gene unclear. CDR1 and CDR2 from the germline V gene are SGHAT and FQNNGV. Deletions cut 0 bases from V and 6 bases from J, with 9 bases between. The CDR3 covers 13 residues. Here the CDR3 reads CASSLDWQVEQYF. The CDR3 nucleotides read TGTGCCAGCAGCTTAGATTGGCAGGTCGAGCAGTACTTC.

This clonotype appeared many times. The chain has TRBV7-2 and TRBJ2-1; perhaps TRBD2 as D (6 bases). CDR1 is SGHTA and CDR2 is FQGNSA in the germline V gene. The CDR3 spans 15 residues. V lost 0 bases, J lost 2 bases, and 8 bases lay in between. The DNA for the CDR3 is TGTGCCAGCAGCTTAGCCGGGGGAGCCTACAATGAGCAGTTCTTC. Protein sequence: CASSLAGGAYNEQFF.

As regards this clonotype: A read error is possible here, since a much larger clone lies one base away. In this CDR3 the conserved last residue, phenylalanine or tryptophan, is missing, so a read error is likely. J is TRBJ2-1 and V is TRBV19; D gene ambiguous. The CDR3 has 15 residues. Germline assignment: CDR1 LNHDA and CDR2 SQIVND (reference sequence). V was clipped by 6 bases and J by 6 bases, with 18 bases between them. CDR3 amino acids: CASSALAVLGNEQFL. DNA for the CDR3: TGTGCCAGTAGCGCCCTGGCGGTCCTGGGCAATGAGCAGTTCCTC.

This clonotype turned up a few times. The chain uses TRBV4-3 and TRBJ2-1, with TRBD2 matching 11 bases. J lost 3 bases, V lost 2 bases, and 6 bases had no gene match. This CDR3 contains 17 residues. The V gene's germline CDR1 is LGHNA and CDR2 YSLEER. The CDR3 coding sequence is TGCGCCAGCAGCCAAAAGCTAGCGGGAGGAAACTACAATGAGCAGTTCTTC. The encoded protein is CASSQKLAGGNYNEQFF.

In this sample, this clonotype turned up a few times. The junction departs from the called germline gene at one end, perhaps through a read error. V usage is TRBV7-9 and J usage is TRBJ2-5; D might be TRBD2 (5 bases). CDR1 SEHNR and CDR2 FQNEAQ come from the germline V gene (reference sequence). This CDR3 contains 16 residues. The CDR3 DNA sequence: TGTGCCAGCAACTTACCCCCAGCCGGGGACCAAGAGACCCAGTACTTC. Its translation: CASNLPPAGDQETQYF. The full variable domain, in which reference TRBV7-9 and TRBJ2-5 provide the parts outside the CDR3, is DTGVSQNPRHKITKRGQNVTFRCDPISEHNRLYWYRQTLGQGPEFLTYFQNEAQLEKSRLLSDRFSAERPKGSFSTLEIQRTEQGDSAMYLCASNLPPAGDQETQYFGPGTRLLVL.

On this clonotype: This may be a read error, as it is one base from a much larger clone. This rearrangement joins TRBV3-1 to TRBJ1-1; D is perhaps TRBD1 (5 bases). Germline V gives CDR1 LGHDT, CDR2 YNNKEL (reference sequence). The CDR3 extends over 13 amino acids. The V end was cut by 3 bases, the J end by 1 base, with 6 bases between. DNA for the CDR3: TGTGCCAGCAGCCACGACAGGAACACTGAAGCTTTCTTT. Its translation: CASSHDRNTEAFF.

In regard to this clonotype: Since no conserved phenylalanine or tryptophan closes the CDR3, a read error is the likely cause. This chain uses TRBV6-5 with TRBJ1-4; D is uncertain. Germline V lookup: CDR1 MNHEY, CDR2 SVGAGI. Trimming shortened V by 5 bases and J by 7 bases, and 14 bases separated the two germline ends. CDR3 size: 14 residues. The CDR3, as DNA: TGTGCCAGCAGTATAAACCCGGGGAGTGAAAAACTGTTTCTT. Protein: CASSINPGSEKLFL.